This T cell receptor (beta chain) was identified in a study of blood T cell repertoires in COVID-19. Whole-study context: The United States, Italy and Spain were the sources of the acute and convalescent COVID-19 samples. PBMCs, B-cell-depleted T cells, or T cells were the source of the cDNA or gDNA that made up the material.

The CDR3 consists of 13 residues. Germline V gives CDR1 MNHEY, CDR2 SVGEGT. Losses at the gene ends were 0 bases for V and 6 bases for J; bases not matched to a gene: 0. Measured with immunoSEQ multiplex PCR; TCRdb has only the in-frame clones, and not every one. The repertoire holds tens of thousands of clones, with around 82% as singletons. The sample comprised peripheral blood. This sequence was found in a human donor in a cohort sampled during active COVID-19. V and J are TRBV6-2 or TRBV6-3 and TRBJ1-2; 8 nucleotides line up with TRBD1. The CDR3 region has the DNA TGTGCCAGCAGTTACTCGGACAGGGATGGCTACACCTTC. This translates into CASSYSDRDGYTF.